This T cell receptor (beta chain) is drawn from a study of T cell responses to AZD1222 COVID-19 vaccine (dated by TCRdb to about 2021). A note on the overall study: Because spike-specific TCR depth and breadth did not differ between the two schedules, AZD1222 recipients who got a second dose at roughly 4 weeks were pooled with those who got a second dose at roughly 12 weeks. A total of just over 230 trial participants underwent TCR sequencing, of whom some 200 had received two doses of AZD1222 and some 25 had received two doses of the MenACWY control vaccine. Trial participants were enrolled by age into subgroups of 18-55, 56-69 and 70-plus years, and about 150, 27 and 61 TCR-sequenced participants, respectively, were included in these subgroups. Study-level results and caveats: After two AZD1222 doses, both the breadth and the depth of spike-specific TCRs were significantly higher than at day 0 and than in MenACWY recipients. Because no day 14 peak-response samples were available, repertoires were characterized only after the peak T cell response. The 56-69-year group was small, and its depth increase did not reach significance, likely because of low power. Vaccine-associated CD4 TCRs spanned the whole spike protein, with dominant responses in regions 160-218 and 743-854. Participants were mostly white British and included more females than males, and it was suggested by the authors that clonal diversity may have been underestimated. Epitopes outside the regions mutated in the B.1.351 and B.1.1.7 variants were reportedly recognized by nearly half of the unique spike-specific TCRs. Conclusions about previously exposed vaccinees are limited because only six or seven AZD1222 recipients were SARS-CoV-2 seropositive at baseline.

The time point label of this sample denotes: baseline before first vaccination. Vaccinee samples were obtained from the UK trials COV001 and COV002, which included a single-blind randomized controlled phase 2/3 trial of AZD1222 (ChAdOx1 nCoV-19) in healthy adults. Trial participant PBMC samples were collected at day 0 and day 28 after the second dose for TCRbeta chain sequencing. Turning to this clone: Which antigen it targets is not known. Base qualities are not at hand, and no much larger clone is one base apart.

The CDR3 regions of human TCRbeta chains were analyzed by immunosequencing. Regarding the original processing steps: TCRs in the repertoires were matched against a reference library of SARS-CoV-2-specific TCRs that had been generated with the MIRA antigen-specificity platform. Breadth was defined as the fraction of unique TCRs that were SARS-CoV-2-associated, and depth was defined as the fraction of total T cells that were SARS-CoV-2-associated. Each spike-specific TCR was assigned to its reactive spike region and to a CD4 or CD8 class using the MIRA data. Log10-transformed breadth and depth values were compared by one-way ANOVA with Sidak's multiple comparisons tests. This immuneACCESS table, as held by TCRdb, lists in-frame sequences with V and J called but not all clones. Of the missing ones, under half trace to an unresolved V gene in checked studies; the others have no known cause. That table is the source of V, J and clone size, and D and trimming were worked out from the DNA. The sample yields 95,000 to 150,000 clones; about 90% were counted once. Together, the top ten hold around 0.96% of the sample.

V and J are truncated by 6 bases and 2 bases respectively, leaving an intervening sequence of 15 bases. The CDR1 and CDR2 encoded by the germline V gene are MGHDK and SYGVNS. The CDR3, from cysteine to phenylalanine, totals 15 residues. The entry retains the CDR3 DNA only, 45 bases that are in frame from base 1. The sequence was obtained from an adult in good health. The source was peripheral blood, collected on day 0 of AZD1222 vaccination. This sequence uses TRBV25-1 and TRBJ2-3; the D call is possibly TRBD1 or TRBD2, each sharing 5 bases. The nucleotides are TGTGCCAGCAGCTTGGGACCGACGAACACAGATACGCAGTATTTT. Its translation is CASSLGPTNTDTQYF.